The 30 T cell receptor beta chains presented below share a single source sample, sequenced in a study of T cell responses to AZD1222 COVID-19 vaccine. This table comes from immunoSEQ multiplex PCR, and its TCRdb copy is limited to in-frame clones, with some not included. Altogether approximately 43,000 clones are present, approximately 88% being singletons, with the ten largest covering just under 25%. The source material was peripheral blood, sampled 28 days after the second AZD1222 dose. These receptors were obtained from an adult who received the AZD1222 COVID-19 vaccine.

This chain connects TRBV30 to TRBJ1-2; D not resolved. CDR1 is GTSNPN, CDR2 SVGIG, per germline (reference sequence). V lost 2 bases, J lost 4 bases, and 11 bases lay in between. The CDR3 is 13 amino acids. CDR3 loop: CAWSPGPGYGYTF. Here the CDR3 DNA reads TGTGCCTGGAGTCCTGGGCCAGGCTATGGCTACACCTTC.

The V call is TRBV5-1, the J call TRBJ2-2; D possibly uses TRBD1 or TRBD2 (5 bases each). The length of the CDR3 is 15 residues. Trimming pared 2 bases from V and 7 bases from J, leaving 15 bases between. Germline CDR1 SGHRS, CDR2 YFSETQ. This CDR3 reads CASSLGTADGGELFF. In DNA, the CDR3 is TGCGCCAGCAGCTTAGGGACGGCGGACGGCGGGGAGCTGTTTTTT.

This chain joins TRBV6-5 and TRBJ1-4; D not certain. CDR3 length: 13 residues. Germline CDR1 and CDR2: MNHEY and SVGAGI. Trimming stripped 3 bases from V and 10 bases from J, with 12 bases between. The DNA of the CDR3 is TGTGCCAGCAGTTATACGGACGATGGAAAACTGTTTTTT. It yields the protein CASSYTDDGKLFF.

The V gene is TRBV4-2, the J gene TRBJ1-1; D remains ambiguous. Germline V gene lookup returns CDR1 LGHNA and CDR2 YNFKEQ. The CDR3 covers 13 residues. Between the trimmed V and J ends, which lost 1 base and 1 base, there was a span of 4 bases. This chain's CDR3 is CASSQGWNTEAFF. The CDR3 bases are TGTGCCAGCAGCCAAGGGTGGAACACTGAAGCTTTCTTT.

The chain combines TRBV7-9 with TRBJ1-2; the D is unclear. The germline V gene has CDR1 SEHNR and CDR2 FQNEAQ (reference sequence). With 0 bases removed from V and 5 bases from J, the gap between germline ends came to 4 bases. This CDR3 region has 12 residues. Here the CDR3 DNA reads TGTGCCAGCAGCTTAGCTGGATATGGCTACACCTTC. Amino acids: CASSLAGYGYTF.

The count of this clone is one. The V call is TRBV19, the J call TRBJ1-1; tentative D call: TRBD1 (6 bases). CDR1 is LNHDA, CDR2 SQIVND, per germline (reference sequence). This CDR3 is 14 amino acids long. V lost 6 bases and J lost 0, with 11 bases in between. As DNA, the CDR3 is TGTGCCAGTAGCTGGGGGGGCATGAACACTGAAGCTTTCTTT. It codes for CASSWGGMNTEAFF.

The CDR3 spells CASSGTRGGPEAFF. The DNA of the CDR3 is TGTGCCAGCAGCGGTACCCGAGGGGGGCCTGAAGCTTTCTTT. This chain uses TRBV9 with TRBJ1-1, with a weak D call TRBD1 (6 bases). The germline CDR1 and CDR2 sequences are SGDLS and YYNGEE. V lost 3 bases to trimming and J lost 6 bases, with 15 bases between them. This CDR3 contains 14 residues.

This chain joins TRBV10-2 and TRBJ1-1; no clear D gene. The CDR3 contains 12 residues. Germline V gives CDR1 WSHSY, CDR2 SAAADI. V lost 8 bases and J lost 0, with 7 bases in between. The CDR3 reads CASRDLNTEAFF. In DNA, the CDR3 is TGCGCCAGCCGAGATTTGAACACTGAAGCTTTCTTT.

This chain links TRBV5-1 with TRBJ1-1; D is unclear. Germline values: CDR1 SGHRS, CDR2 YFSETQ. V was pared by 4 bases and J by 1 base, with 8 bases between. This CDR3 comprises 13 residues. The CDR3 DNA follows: TGCGCCAGCAGCCGGATACAGAACACTGAAGCTTTCTTT. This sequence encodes CASSRIQNTEAFF.

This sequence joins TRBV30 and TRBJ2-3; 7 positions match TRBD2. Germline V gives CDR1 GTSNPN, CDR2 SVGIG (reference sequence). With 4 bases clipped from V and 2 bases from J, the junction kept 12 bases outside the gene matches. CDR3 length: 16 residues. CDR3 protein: CAWTRRGGSLTDTQYF. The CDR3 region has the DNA TGTGCCTGGACACGGCGTGGCGGGAGCCTCACAGATACGCAGTATTTT.

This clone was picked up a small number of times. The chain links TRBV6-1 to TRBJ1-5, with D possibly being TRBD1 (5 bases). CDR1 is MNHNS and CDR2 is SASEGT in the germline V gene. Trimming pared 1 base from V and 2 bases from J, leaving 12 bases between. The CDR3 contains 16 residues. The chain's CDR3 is CASSEGATGGNQPQHF. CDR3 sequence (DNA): TGTGCCAGCAGTGAAGGGGCAACAGGTGGCAATCAGCCCCAGCATTTT.

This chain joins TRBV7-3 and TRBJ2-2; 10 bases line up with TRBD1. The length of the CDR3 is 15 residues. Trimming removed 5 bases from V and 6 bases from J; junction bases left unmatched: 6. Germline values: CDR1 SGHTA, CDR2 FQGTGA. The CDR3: CASSIGTGASGELFF. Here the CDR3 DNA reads TGTGCCAGCAGCATAGGGACAGGGGCCTCCGGGGAGCTGTTTTTT.

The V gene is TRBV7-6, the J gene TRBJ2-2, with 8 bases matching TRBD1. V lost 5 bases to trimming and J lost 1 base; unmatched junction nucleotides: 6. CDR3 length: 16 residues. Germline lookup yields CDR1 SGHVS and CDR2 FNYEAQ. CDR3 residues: CASSVGQGLNTGELFF. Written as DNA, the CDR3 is TGTGCCAGCAGCGTTGGACAGGGCCTGAACACCGGGGAGCTGTTTTTT.

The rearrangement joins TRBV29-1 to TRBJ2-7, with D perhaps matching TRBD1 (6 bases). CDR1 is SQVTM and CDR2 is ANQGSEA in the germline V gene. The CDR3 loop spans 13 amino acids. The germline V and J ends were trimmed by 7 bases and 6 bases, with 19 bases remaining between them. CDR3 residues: CSAKTGPPGEQYF. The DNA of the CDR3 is TGCAGCGCCAAGACAGGACCCCCTGGCGAGCAGTACTTC.

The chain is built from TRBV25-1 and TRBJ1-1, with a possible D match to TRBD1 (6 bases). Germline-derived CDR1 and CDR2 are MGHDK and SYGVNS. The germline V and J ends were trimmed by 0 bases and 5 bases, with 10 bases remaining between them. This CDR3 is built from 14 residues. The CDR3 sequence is CASSEYQGRTEAFF. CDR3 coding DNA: TGTGCCAGCAGTGAATATCAGGGGCGGACTGAAGCTTTCTTT.

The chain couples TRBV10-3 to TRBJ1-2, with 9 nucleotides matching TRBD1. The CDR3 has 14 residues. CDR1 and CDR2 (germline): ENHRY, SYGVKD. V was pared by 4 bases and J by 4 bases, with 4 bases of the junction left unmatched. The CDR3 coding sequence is TGTGCCATCAGTGGGGGACAGGGCGGCTATGGCTACACCTTC. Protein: CAISGGQGGYGYTF.

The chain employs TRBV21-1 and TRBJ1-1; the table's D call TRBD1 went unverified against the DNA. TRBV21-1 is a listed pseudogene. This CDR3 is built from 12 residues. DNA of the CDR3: TGTGCCAGCAGCAAAGTTGGACAGGGCCTCCCCTTT. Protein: CASSKVGQGLPF.

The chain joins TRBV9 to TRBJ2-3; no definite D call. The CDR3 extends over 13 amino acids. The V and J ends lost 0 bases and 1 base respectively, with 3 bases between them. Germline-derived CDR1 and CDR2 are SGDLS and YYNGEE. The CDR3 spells CASSVGGTDTQYF. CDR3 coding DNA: TGTGCCAGCAGCGTAGGGGGCACAGATACGCAGTATTTT.

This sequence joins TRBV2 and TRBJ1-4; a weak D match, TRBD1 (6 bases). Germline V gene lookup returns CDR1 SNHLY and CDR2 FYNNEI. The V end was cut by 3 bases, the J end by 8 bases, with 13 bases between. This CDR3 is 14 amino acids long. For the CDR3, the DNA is TGTGCCAGCAGTGACGGGGGGGCAGCGGAAAAACTGTTTTTT. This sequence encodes CASSDGGAAEKLFF.

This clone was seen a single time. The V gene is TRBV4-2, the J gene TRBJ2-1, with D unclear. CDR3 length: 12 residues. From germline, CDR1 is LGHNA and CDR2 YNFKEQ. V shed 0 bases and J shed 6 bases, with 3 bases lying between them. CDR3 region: CASSQDLNEQFF. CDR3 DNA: TGTGCCAGCAGCCAAGATCTCAATGAGCAGTTCTTC.

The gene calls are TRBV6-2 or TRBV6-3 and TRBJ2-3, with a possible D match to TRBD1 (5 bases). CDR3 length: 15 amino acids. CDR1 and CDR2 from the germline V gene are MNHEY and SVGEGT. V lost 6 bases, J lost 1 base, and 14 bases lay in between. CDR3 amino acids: CASSDQGYGTDTQYF. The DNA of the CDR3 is TGTGCCAGCAGCGACCAGGGCTACGGCACAGATACGCAGTATTTT.

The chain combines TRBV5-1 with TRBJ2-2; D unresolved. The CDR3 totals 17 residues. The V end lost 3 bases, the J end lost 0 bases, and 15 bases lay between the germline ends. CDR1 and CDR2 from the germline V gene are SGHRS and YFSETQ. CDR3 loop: CASSSGVLSANTGELFF. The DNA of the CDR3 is TGCGCCAGCAGCTCTGGCGTCCTTTCTGCGAACACCGGGGAGCTGTTTTTT.

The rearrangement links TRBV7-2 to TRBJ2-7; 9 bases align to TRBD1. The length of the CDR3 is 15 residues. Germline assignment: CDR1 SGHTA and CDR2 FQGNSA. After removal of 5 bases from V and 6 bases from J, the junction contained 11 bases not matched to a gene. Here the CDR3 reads CASSPGGQGRPEQYF. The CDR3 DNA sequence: TGTGCCAGCAGCCCGGGGGGACAGGGAAGGCCCGAGCAGTACTTC. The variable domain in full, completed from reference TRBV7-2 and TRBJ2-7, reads GAGVSQSPSNKVTEKGKDVELRCDPISGHTALYWYRQSLGQGLEFLIYFQGNSAPDKSGLPSDRFSAERTGGSVSTLTIQRTQQEDSAVYLCASSPGGQGRPEQYFGPGTRLTVT.

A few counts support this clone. CDR3 in amino acids: CASSSDRGHGYTF. The CDR3 DNA sequence: TGCGCCAGCAGCTCCGACAGGGGCCATGGCTACACCTTC. The chain links TRBV5-1 to TRBJ1-2, with TRBD1 identical over 8 bases. Trimming removed 3 bases from V and 6 bases from J; junction bases left unmatched: 4. This CDR3 spans 13 amino acids. The germline gives CDR1 SGHRS, CDR2 YFSETQ. The full variable domain, its missing parts supplied by reference TRBV5-1 and TRBJ1-2, is KAGVTQTPRYLIKTRGQQVTLSCSPISGHRSVSWYQQTPGQGLQFLFEYFSETQRNKGNFPGRFSGRQFSNSRSEMNVSTLELGDSALYLCASSSDRGHGYTFGSGTRLTVV.

CDR3 sequence reads: CAIRGTSGRGSLVGNEQFF. The CDR3 DNA follows: TGTGCCATCAGGGGGACTAGCGGGAGGGGATCTCTTGTTGGCAATGAGCAGTTCTTC. V usage is TRBV10-3 and J usage is TRBJ2-1; 16 bases match TRBD2. Germline trimming cut 6 bases from V and 6 bases from J; bases unmatched to any gene: 14. Germline-derived CDR1 and CDR2 are ENHRY and SYGVKD. This CDR3 spans 19 amino acids.

The CDR3 loop reads CASSDGQPQHF. CDR3 sequence (DNA): TGTGCCAGCAGTGACGGTCAGCCCCAGCATTTT. The V call is TRBV2, the J call TRBJ1-5; no clear D. The V end was cut by 3 bases, the J end by 6 bases, with 3 bases between. The V gene's germline CDR1 is SNHLY and CDR2 FYNNEI. This CDR3 has 11 amino acids.

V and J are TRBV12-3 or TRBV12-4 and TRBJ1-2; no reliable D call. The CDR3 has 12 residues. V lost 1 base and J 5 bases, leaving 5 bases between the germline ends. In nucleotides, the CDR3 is TGTGCCAGCAGTTTAGTGGGGTATGGCTACACCTTC. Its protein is CASSLVGYGYTF.

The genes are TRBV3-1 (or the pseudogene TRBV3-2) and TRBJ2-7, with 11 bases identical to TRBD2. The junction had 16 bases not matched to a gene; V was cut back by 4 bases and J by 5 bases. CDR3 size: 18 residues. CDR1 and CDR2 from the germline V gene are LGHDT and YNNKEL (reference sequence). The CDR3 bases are TGTGCCAGCAGCCTCTTCCCTAGGGGACTAGCGGAACCCCACGAGCAGTACTTC. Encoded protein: CASSLFPRGLAEPHEQYF.

This chain's CDR3 is CASSPPLQHTGELFF. In DNA form, the CDR3 reads TGTGCCAGCTCACCACCGCTACAGCACACCGGGGAGCTGTTTTTT. The gene calls are TRBV18 and TRBJ2-2; D unresolved. The CDR3 has 15 residues. Germline-derived CDR1 and CDR2 are KGHSH and LQKENI. V was shortened by 0 bases and J by 3 bases, with 8 bases between the two germline ends.

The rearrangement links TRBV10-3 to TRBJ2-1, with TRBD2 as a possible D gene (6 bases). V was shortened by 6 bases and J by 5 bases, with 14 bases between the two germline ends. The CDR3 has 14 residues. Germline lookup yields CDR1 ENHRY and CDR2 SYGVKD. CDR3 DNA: TGTGCCATCAGCTTAGCGGAGGGAGACAATGAGCAGTTCTTC. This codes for CAISLAEGDNEQFF.